This T cell receptor beta chain appears in the sequencing data of a study of T cell responses to AZD1222 COVID-19 vaccine. The data were produced by immunoSEQ multiplex PCR, yet TCRdb's version contains in-frame clones alone and is incomplete. Altogether approximately 140,000 clones are present, 85% to 90% being singletons, with the ten largest covering 1.6%. Remarks on this clone: Its antigen is not identified.

The study, taken as a whole, reports: Spike-specific TCR breadth and depth rose after two AZD1222 doses. Repertoire sampling happened only post peak T cell response. There were mostly white British donors and more females than males, and clonal diversity was possibly underestimated.

The germline CDR1 and CDR2 sequences are MNHEY and SVGAGI. V was pared by 6 bases and J by 3 bases, with 7 bases of the junction left unmatched. This CDR3 comprises 14 residues. V is TRBV6-5 and J is TRBJ2-7; TRBD2 matches at 8 bases. The TCR comes from an adult who received the AZD1222 COVID-19 vaccine. The starting material was peripheral blood, obtained 28 days after the second AZD1222 dose. The DNA of the CDR3 is TGTGCCAGCAGCCAGCGGGAGAACGGCTACGAGCAGTACTTC. Protein: CASSQRENGYEQYF.